Shown below are 28 T cell receptor beta chains from a single sample sequenced in a study of blood T cell repertoires in COVID-19. Here immunoSEQ multiplex PCR was the method, and the copy in TCRdb shows in-frame clones only, minus some. Of 100,000 to 150,000 clones listed, around 81% are singletons. The sample consisted of peripheral blood. All receptors come from a woman aged 50 to 60 with acute or convalescent COVID-19.

The rearrangement joins TRBV3-1 (or the pseudogene TRBV3-2) to TRBJ1-6; 9 nucleotides align to TRBD1. After removal of 3 bases from V and 10 bases from J, the junction contained 7 bases not matched to a gene. Germline V lookup: CDR1 LGHDT, CDR2 YNNKEL (reference sequence). CDR3 size: 15 residues. The chain's CDR3 is CASSQMGQGKSPLHF. The DNA of the CDR3 is TGTGCCAGCAGCCAGATGGGACAGGGAAAATCACCCCTCCACTTT.

This clone has just a few counts. This sequence joins TRBV6-6 and TRBJ2-3; 8 bases line up with TRBD1. Trimming took 4 bases from V and 4 from J; bases not matched to a gene: 10. CDR3 length: 16 residues. Germline V gives CDR1 MNHNY, CDR2 SVGAGI (reference sequence). CDR3 DNA: TGTGCCAGCAGTTCACCCGGGACAGGTGGAGCAGATACGCAGTATTTT. Its translation: CASSSPGTGGADTQYF.

The V call is TRBV2, the J call TRBJ2-5, with D perhaps matching TRBD1 (6 bases). Trimming took 9 bases from V and 5 from J, leaving 16 bases between them. Germline values: CDR1 SNHLY, CDR2 FYNNEI. This CDR3 has 13 amino acids. CDR3 residues: CASNNGQMETQYF. Here the CDR3 DNA reads TGTGCCAGTAATAACGGACAGATGGAGACCCAGTACTTC. Using reference TRBV2 and TRBJ2-5 for the parts outside the CDR3, the full variable domain is EPEVTQTPSHQVTQMGQEVILRCVPISNHLYFYWYRQILGQKVEFLVSFYNNEISEKSEIFDDQFSVERPDGSNFTLKIRSTKLEDSAMYFCASNNGQMETQYFGPGTRLLVL.

The chain has TRBV18 and TRBJ1-3, with TRBD1 as a possible D gene (5 bases). There are 15 residues in the CDR3. CDR1 KGHSH and CDR2 LQKENI come from the germline V gene. V was shortened by 5 bases and J by 2 bases, with 13 bases between the two germline ends. Written as DNA, the CDR3 is TGTGCCAGCTCAGAGCAGGGTACTGCTGGAAACACCATATATTTT. It specifies CASSEQGTAGNTIYF.

V is TRBV15 and J is TRBJ2-3, with 8 bases aligning to TRBD2. CDR1 is LNHNV and CDR2 is YYDKDF in the germline V gene (reference sequence). This CDR3 spans 17 amino acids. The V gene end was trimmed by 0 bases and the J gene end by 2 bases; junction bases not matched to a gene: 7. CDR3 in DNA: TGTGCCACCAGCAGAGATCGGGGGCGGGGGGACACAGATACGCAGTATTTT. This translates into CATSRDRGRGDTDTQYF.

V is TRBV9 and J is TRBJ2-5; perhaps TRBD2 as D (5 bases). The germline V and J ends were trimmed by 0 bases and 3 bases, with 9 bases remaining between them. In germline, CDR1 is SGDLS, CDR2 YYNGEE. CDR3 size: 14 residues. CDR3 bases: TGTGCCAGCAGCGTAGCTTACGGGAAAGAGACCCAGTACTTC. The encoded protein is CASSVAYGKETQYF.

The chain is built from TRBV9 and TRBJ2-5; D remains ambiguous. The CDR3 contains 15 residues. The germline V and J ends were trimmed by 0 bases and 3 bases, with 12 bases remaining between them. The germline V gene encodes CDR1 SGDLS and CDR2 YYNGEE. In nucleotides, the CDR3 is TGTGCCAGCAGCGTAGGGGCCAGTATCGAAGAGACCCAGTACTTC. It translates to CASSVGASIEETQYF.

This clone was found a few times. V gene TRBV7-9 combines with J gene TRBJ1-3; no firm D call. Trimming cost V 0 bases and J 4 bases, with 10 bases left between them. CDR1 and CDR2 (germline): SEHNR, FQNEAQ (reference sequence). This CDR3 region has 15 residues. The CDR3 DNA follows: TGTGCCAGCAGCTTAGCTGAGAACCGCGGAAACACCATATATTTT. Translating it yields CASSLAENRGNTIYF.

The chain recombines TRBV6-1 with TRBJ2-3; 13 bases map to TRBD2. The CDR3 covers 17 residues. Per germline, CDR1 MNHNS and CDR2 SASEGT. V was clipped by 4 bases and J by 3 bases; unmatched bases: 7. The CDR3 coding sequence is TGTGCCAGCAGTGCATTACTAGCGGGAGGGCCAACAGATACGCAGTATTTT. Translation gives CASSALLAGGPTDTQYF.

This rearrangement joins TRBV27 to TRBJ1-5; no reliable D call. The V end lost 7 bases, the J end lost 7 bases, and 14 bases lay between the germline ends. The CDR3 has 13 amino acids. CDR1 and CDR2 (germline): MNHEY, SMNVEV (reference sequence). The DNA for the CDR3 is TGTGCCAGCAAGTCTCACTCGGGGCAGCCCCAGCATTTT. Protein: CASKSHSGQPQHF.

The chain links TRBV20-1 to TRBJ2-5; D is ambiguous. The CDR3 loop spans 11 amino acids. The V gene's germline CDR1 is DFQATT and CDR2 SNEGSKA (reference sequence). Trimming took off 6 bases at V and 0 bases at J, with 5 bases between the two ends. The CDR3 DNA is TGCAGTGCCGACTACCAAGAGACCCAGTACTTC. It yields the protein CSADYQETQYF.

V and J are TRBV11-1 and TRBJ1-6; the match to TRBD1 covers 10 bases. CDR3 size: 14 residues. Unmatched junction bases numbered 3, after V lost 3 bases and J lost 10 bases. Germline V lookup: CDR1 SGHAT, CDR2 FQDESV (reference sequence). CDR3 DNA sequence: TGTGCCAGCAGCTTCGGACAGGGGGAGTCACCCCTCCACTTT. This encodes CASSFGQGESPLHF.

The rearrangement uses TRBV4-1 and TRBJ2-1; D might be TRBD2 (5 bases). V was trimmed by 4 bases and J by 9 bases, leaving 13 bases between them. Germline V CDR1 and CDR2: MGHRA, YSYEKL. The CDR3 has 13 residues. The CDR3 sequence is CASSPIPGGEQFF. The CDR3 DNA follows: TGCGCCAGCAGCCCTATTCCCGGAGGTGAGCAGTTCTTC.

The chain uses TRBV2 and TRBJ2-5; 8 bases line up with TRBD1. This CDR3 spans 13 amino acids. The junction had 3 bases not matched to a gene; V was cut back by 5 bases and J by 4 bases. Germline lookup yields CDR1 SNHLY and CDR2 FYNNEI. CDR3: CASSTDRGETQYF. The CDR3 nucleotides are TGTGCCAGCAGTACCGACAGGGGAGAGACCCAGTACTTC.

This chain uses TRBV2 with TRBJ1-3, with D possibly TRBD1 on 6 matching bases. Trimming pared 8 bases from V and 2 bases from J, leaving 16 bases between. CDR3 length: 15 residues. Per the germline V gene, CDR1 is SNHLY and CDR2 is FYNNEI. The CDR3 protein is CASGSQGFAGNTIYF. For the CDR3, the DNA is TGTGCCAGCGGCTCACAGGGATTCGCTGGAAACACCATATATTTT.

The rearrangement uses TRBV19 and TRBJ2-7, with D possibly TRBD2 on 6 matching bases. V lost 5 bases to trimming and J lost 4 bases, with 12 bases between them. Per the germline V gene, CDR1 is LNHDA and CDR2 is SQIVND (reference sequence). This CDR3 region has 13 residues. This CDR3 is CASSEVSGYEQYF. The CDR3 region has the DNA TGTGCCAGTAGTGAGGTCAGCGGGTACGAGCAGTACTTC.

This clone was picked up one time. The DNA of the CDR3 is TGTGCCAGCAGCGCGGGACAGGTGAACACTGAAGCTTTCTTT. This gives the protein CASSAGQVNTEAFF. The rearrangement links TRBV5-4 to TRBJ1-1; 8 nucleotides match TRBD1. Germline CDR1 and CDR2: SGHNT and YYREEE (reference sequence). V dropped 4 bases and J dropped 0; count of bases not matched to a gene: 2. The CDR3 length is 14 residues.

The gene calls are TRBV5-1 and TRBJ2-3, with TRBD2 matching over 10 bases. The CDR3 sequence is 14 residues long. CDR1 and CDR2 (germline): SGHRS, YFSETQ. V was pared by 4 bases and J by 3 bases, with 2 bases of the junction left unmatched. The CDR3 loop is CASSQGLATDTQYF. As DNA, the CDR3 is TGCGCCAGCAGCCAGGGACTAGCGACAGATACGCAGTATTTT.

The chain employs TRBV5-6 and TRBJ1-4, with TRBD1 identical over 9 bases. V lost 5 bases and J lost 8; bases outside the gene matches: 10. This CDR3 contains 15 residues. CDR1 and CDR2 (germline): SGHDT, YYEEEE. The CDR3 nucleotides read TGTGCCAGCAGGCGAACAGGGGGCGCAGGGGAAAAACTGTTTTTT. Translation gives CASRRTGGAGEKLFF.

This clone was counted only a few times. Other DNA variants within this sample encode the same CDR3. V gene TRBV5-4 combines with J gene TRBJ2-7; no reliable D call. The V end lost 2 bases, the J end lost 3 bases, and 15 bases lay between the germline ends. There are 15 residues in the CDR3. Germline CDR1 reads SGHNT; CDR2 reads YYREEE (reference sequence). CDR3 in DNA: TGTGCCAGCAGCTTAGGTACGCGGTCGGACTACGAGCAGTACTTC. As protein: CASSLGTRSDYEQYF.

CDR3 residues: CASSLHGGGDYEQYF. The CDR3 DNA follows: TGTGCCAGCTCACTCCATGGGGGGGGCGACTACGAGCAGTACTTC. The V gene is TRBV18, the J gene TRBJ2-7; TRBD2 is a possible D gene (7 bases). This CDR3 is built from 15 residues. Trimming shortened V by 4 bases and J by 3 bases, and 16 bases separated the two germline ends. Germline assignment: CDR1 KGHSH and CDR2 LQKENI.

This chain links TRBV19 with TRBJ1-6, with a tentative D call TRBD1 (6 bases). From germline, CDR1 is LNHDA and CDR2 SQIVND (reference sequence). Trimming pared 4 bases from V and 11 bases from J, leaving 18 bases between. This CDR3 spans 15 amino acids. CDR3 region: CASSRTSTGRPPLHF. The CDR3 bases are TGTGCCAGTAGTAGGACTTCGACAGGAAGGCCACCCCTCCACTTT.

V and J are TRBV6-5 and TRBJ2-7; 8 bases are shared with TRBD2. Germline-derived CDR1 and CDR2 are MNHEY and SVGAGI. This CDR3 contains 14 residues. The junction had 6 bases not matched to a gene; V was cut back by 6 bases and J by 2 bases. The CDR3 protein is CASRDPGLAYEQYF. Written as DNA, the CDR3 is TGTGCCAGCAGGGACCCGGGACTAGCCTACGAGCAGTACTTC.

The chain combines TRBV7-9 with TRBJ2-7; 7 positions agree with TRBD1. The V gene's germline CDR1 is SEHNR and CDR2 FQNEAQ (reference sequence). V shed 3 bases and J 6 bases; nucleotides not matched to a gene: 5. The CDR3 loop spans 13 amino acids. The CDR3 sequence is CASSFTAGGEQYF. The CDR3 bases are TGTGCCAGCAGCTTTACGGCAGGGGGCGAGCAGTACTTC.

The chain's CDR3 is CASRRGQGPYNSPLHF. CDR3 in DNA: TGTGCCAGCAGACGTGGACAGGGCCCGTATAATTCACCCCTCCACTTT. This chain connects TRBV28 to TRBJ1-6; 8 bases fit TRBD1. This CDR3 region has 16 residues. Germline CDR1 MDHEN, CDR2 SYDVKM. With V trimmed by 6 bases and J by 4 bases, 8 bases remained unmatched.

The chain carries TRBV4-1 and TRBJ2-5; 7 nucleotides line up with TRBD2. This CDR3 region has 16 residues. With 1 base clipped from V and 5 bases from J, the junction kept 10 bases outside the gene matches. Per germline, CDR1 MGHRA and CDR2 YSYEKL. CDR3 in amino acids: CASSQVGGVKKETQYF. DNA of the CDR3: TGCGCCAGCAGCCAAGTTGGGGGGGTAAAGAAGGAGACCCAGTACTTC.

The J gene is TRBJ2-7, the V gene TRBV3-1 (or the pseudogene TRBV3-2); 9 nucleotides line up with TRBD1. The ends lost 4 bases at V and 6 bases at J; junction bases unmatched: 7. The CDR3 runs 14 residues. Germline CDR1 and CDR2: LGHDT and YNNKEL (reference sequence). CDR3 in amino acids: CASSLGTGLLEQYF. The CDR3 bases are TGTGCCAGCAGCCTAGGGACAGGGTTACTCGAGCAGTACTTC.

The chain has TRBV27 and TRBJ1-6; no clear D. CDR1 is MNHEY and CDR2 is SMNVEV in the germline V gene (reference sequence). The CDR3 loop spans 17 amino acids. V was cut by 6 bases and J by 0 bases, with 15 bases left in between. The CDR3 DNA is TGTGCCAGCAGCCGGACTCCTAGGAGCTCCTATAATTCACCCCTCCACTTT. Translated, it gives CASSRTPRSSYNSPLHF.